This is a list of T cell receptor beta chains from one sample in a study of blood T cell repertoires in COVID-19. The method was immunoSEQ multiplex PCR; TCRdb's version includes in-frame clones alone and lacks a portion of them. The sample yields around 160,000 clones, roughly 89% seen once. Material: PBMCs or T cells enriched from blood (not recorded which). The receptors were sampled from a woman between 45 and 60 years old who had been exposed to COVID-19. The CDR3 runs from the conserved cysteine through the conserved F or W. Each record gives: clone size, D gene, V gene, J gene, CDR3 DNA, CDR3 protein. A D gene is named only where the DNA matches it firmly. Expanded clones get a size class; other rows say once, few or many, or leave the size out.

clone size: NA; D gene: NA; V gene: TRBV11-2; J gene: TRBJ2-3; CDR3 DNA: TGTGCCAGCAGCTCCCCCGTTCGCACAGATACGCAGTATTTT; CDR3 protein: CASSSPVRTDTQYF
clone size: NA; D gene: NA; V gene: TRBV15; J gene: TRBJ2-5; CDR3 DNA: TGTGCCACCTCTAGACCGTCAGGGGTTTCGGACTTC; CDR3 protein: CATSRPSGVSDF
clone size: NA; D gene: NA; V gene: TRBV7-9; J gene: TRBJ1-5; CDR3 DNA: TGTGCCAGCAGCTTTCATTCTCAGCCCCAGCATTTT; CDR3 protein: CASSFHSQPQHF
clone size: NA; D gene: NA; V gene: TRBV25-1; J gene: TRBJ1-2; CDR3 DNA: TGTGCCAGCAGTGCGGGGAAGGAAGGCTACACCTTC; CDR3 protein: CASSAGKEGYTF
clone size: once; D gene: NA; V gene: TRBV19; J gene: TRBJ1-1; CDR3 DNA: TGTGCCAGCGGGGGGCAGGTGAACACTGAAGCTTTCTTT; CDR3 protein: CASGGQVNTEAFF
clone size: many; D gene: TRBD1; V gene: TRBV19; J gene: TRBJ1-6; CDR3 DNA: TGTGCCAGTAGCCCGGGACAGGGGATAGGTTCCCTCCACTTT; CDR3 protein: CASSPGQGIGSLHF
clone size: NA; D gene: NA; V gene: TRBV18; J gene: TRBJ1-1; CDR3 DNA: TGTGCCAGCTCACCGCTGGACAGTGCGAACACTGAAGCTTTCTTT; CDR3 protein: CASSPLDSANTEAFF
clone size: NA; D gene: NA; V gene: TRBV7-2; J gene: TRBJ2-7; CDR3 DNA: TGTGCCAGCAGCTCCCCTAGCGACACCTACGAGCAGTACTTC; CDR3 protein: CASSSPSDTYEQYF
clone size: NA; D gene: NA; V gene: TRBV10-3; J gene: TRBJ1-2; CDR3 DNA: TGTGCCACCGGAACCCGAACAGGGAGACGAGGACCTAACTATGGCTACACCTTC; CDR3 protein: CATGTRTGRRGPNYGYTF
clone size: NA; D gene: NA; V gene: TRBV4-2; J gene: TRBJ1-1; CDR3 DNA: TGTGCCAGCAGCCAAGAGGCCCTTTTCCGGGGGAGTTACTTT; CDR3 protein: CASSQEALFRGSYF
clone size: NA; D gene: NA; V gene: TRBV7-2; J gene: TRBJ2-3; CDR3 DNA: TGTGCCAGCAGCTTAGCCTACCCAGATACGCAGTATTTT; CDR3 protein: CASSLAYPDTQYF
clone size: NA; D gene: TRBD2; V gene: TRBV9; J gene: TRBJ2-1; CDR3 DNA: TGTGCCAGCAGCCCCCGGACTAGCGGGACCTCCTACAATGAGCAGTTCTTC; CDR3 protein: CASSPRTSGTSYNEQFF
clone size: few; D gene: NA; V gene: TRBV10-3; J gene: TRBJ2-5; CDR3 DNA: TGTGCCATCAGTGAATCAGGCGGGGAGAAAGAGACCCAGTACTTC; CDR3 protein: CAISESGGEKETQYF
clone size: NA; D gene: NA; V gene: TRBV6-5; J gene: TRBJ2-7; CDR3 DNA: TGTGCCAGCAGTTACCGGTACGAGCAGTACTTC; CDR3 protein: CASSYRYEQYF
clone size: NA; D gene: TRBD1; V gene: TRBV5-6; J gene: TRBJ1-4; CDR3 DNA: TGTGCCAGCAGCCGGACAGGGGGCGGTGAAAAACTGTTTTTT; CDR3 protein: CASSRTGGGEKLFF
clone size: NA; D gene: NA; V gene: TRBV4-3; J gene: TRBJ1-1; CDR3 DNA: TGCGCCAGCAGCCAAGATCTTTGGTCCGGGGCTTTCTTT; CDR3 protein: CASSQDLWSGAFF
clone size: NA; D gene: TRBD2; V gene: TRBV27; J gene: TRBJ2-1; CDR3 DNA: TGTGCCAGCAGTTTTTCGGGACTAGCAGCGAATGAGCAGTTCTTC; CDR3 protein: CASSFSGLAANEQFF
clone size: NA; D gene: NA; V gene: TRBV19; J gene: TRBJ2-6; CDR3 DNA: TGTGCCAGTAGTATATACAGGGACGGCTCTGGGGCCAACGTCCTGACTTTC; CDR3 protein: CASSIYRDGSGANVLTF
clone size: NA; D gene: TRBD1; V gene: TRBV14; J gene: TRBJ1-2; CDR3 DNA: TGTGCCAGCAGGCGACAGGGGGTCGGCTACACCTTC; CDR3 protein: CASRRQGVGYTF
clone size: once; D gene: NA; V gene: TRBV6-5; J gene: TRBJ2-2; CDR3 DNA: TGTGCCAGCAAGGCAAAGGCAGGAGGAACCGGGGAGCTGTTTTTT; CDR3 protein: CASKAKAGGTGELFF
clone size: NA; D gene: NA; V gene: TRBV10-2; J gene: TRBJ1-1; CDR3 DNA: TGCGCCAGCAGTGCTGGGGGCGCTGAAGCTTTCTTT; CDR3 protein: CASSAGGAEAFF
clone size: NA; D gene: NA; V gene: TRBV19; J gene: TRBJ1-2; CDR3 DNA: TGTGCCAGTAGTATCGGTCCGGGGGACAACTATGGCTACACCTTC; CDR3 protein: CASSIGPGDNYGYTF
clone size: NA; D gene: TRBD1; V gene: TRBV9; J gene: TRBJ1-6; CDR3 DNA: TGTGCCAGCAGCGTCCGACAGGGCAATTCACCCCTCCACTTT; CDR3 protein: CASSVRQGNSPLHF
clone size: NA; D gene: TRBD1; V gene: TRBV6-5; J gene: TRBJ2-7; CDR3 DNA: TGTGCCAGCACCAGACAGGGGGGCTACGAGCAGTACTTC; CDR3 protein: CASTRQGGYEQYF
clone size: few; D gene: NA; V gene: TRBV4-2; J gene: TRBJ2-5; CDR3 DNA: TGTGCCAGCAGCCAAGAATTAGTACCCTTAGAGACCCAGTACTTC; CDR3 protein: CASSQELVPLETQYF
clone size: few; D gene: TRBD1; V gene: TRBV2; J gene: TRBJ1-2; CDR3 DNA: TGTGCCAGCAGTGAAGGACAGGGCGCCCACTATGGCTACACCTTC; CDR3 protein: CASSEGQGAHYGYTF
clone size: NA; D gene: TRBD1; V gene: TRBV6-6; J gene: TRBJ1-5; CDR3 DNA: TGTGCCAGCAGTAGGGGGGACAGGGGGCGGAATCAGCCCCAGCATTTT; CDR3 protein: CASSRGDRGRNQPQHF
clone size: NA; D gene: NA; V gene: TRBV6-2/TRBV6-3; J gene: TRBJ1-5; CDR3 DNA: TGTGCCAGCAGTTACTCGCGTTACAGGGAAGGAAATCAGCCCCAGCATTTT; CDR3 protein: CASSYSRYREGNQPQHF
clone size: NA; D gene: NA; V gene: TRBV7-2; J gene: TRBJ2-5; CDR3 DNA: TGTGCCAGCAGCCCACGGACTGGCTCCGAGACCCAGTACTTC; CDR3 protein: CASSPRTGSETQYF
clone size: once; D gene: TRBD2; V gene: TRBV19; J gene: TRBJ2-7; CDR3 DNA: TGTGCCAGTAGTGTGACTAGCGGGGGAGCCCGCTACGAGCAGTACTTC; CDR3 protein: CASSVTSGGARYEQYF
clone size: NA; D gene: NA; V gene: TRBV5-1; J gene: TRBJ2-5; CDR3 DNA: TGCGCCAGCAGCTTGGCAGCGATCCAAGAGACCCAGTACTTC; CDR3 protein: CASSLAAIQETQYF
clone size: NA; D gene: NA; V gene: TRBV7-9; J gene: TRBJ1-1; CDR3 DNA: TGTGCCAGCAGCTCGCAAGGGGGGCGGGAGACTGAAGCTTTCTTT; CDR3 protein: CASSSQGGRETEAFF
clone size: NA; D gene: TRBD2; V gene: TRBV11-2; J gene: TRBJ2-1; CDR3 DNA: TGTGCCAGCAGCCATAGATGGGAGGGGTACAATGAGCAGTTCTTC; CDR3 protein: CASSHRWEGYNEQFF
clone size: NA; D gene: NA; V gene: TRBV29-1; J gene: TRBJ1-2; CDR3 DNA: TGCAGCGTTGCGTGGACAGATAACTATGGCTACACCTTC; CDR3 protein: CSVAWTDNYGYTF
clone size: NA; D gene: TRBD2; V gene: TRBV29-1; J gene: TRBJ2-3; CDR3 DNA: TGCAGCGTTGAGGGACTAGCGGAGACTAGCACAGATACGCAGTATTTT; CDR3 protein: CSVEGLAETSTDTQYF
clone size: NA; D gene: NA; V gene: TRBV2; J gene: TRBJ1-6; CDR3 DNA: TGTGCCAGCAGAATTGGCGGGAGCTCCTATAATTCACCCCTCCACTTT; CDR3 protein: CASRIGGSSYNSPLHF
clone size: NA; D gene: NA; V gene: TRBV7-7; J gene: TRBJ2-7; CDR3 DNA: TGTGCCAGCAGCTTATCGTCGGGATGGTACGAGCAGTACTTC; CDR3 protein: CASSLSSGWYEQYF
clone size: NA; D gene: TRBD2; V gene: TRBV14; J gene: TRBJ2-1; CDR3 DNA: TGTGCCAGCCAACGGGGGGTCAACGAGCAGTTCTTC; CDR3 protein: CASQRGVNEQFF
clone size: NA; D gene: NA; V gene: TRBV29-1; J gene: TRBJ2-7; CDR3 DNA: TGCAGCGTCGGCGGGGGACAGGCCGTACAAGTGTTC; CDR3 protein: CSVGGGQAVQVF
clone size: NA; D gene: NA; V gene: TRBV9; J gene: TRBJ2-3; CDR3 DNA: TGTGCCAGCAGCGTTCTTCTAGACGGGGGAGATACGCAGTATTTT; CDR3 protein: CASSVLLDGGDTQYF
clone size: many; D gene: TRBD2; V gene: TRBV6-4; J gene: TRBJ2-1; CDR3 DNA: TGTGCCAGCGCCTCCGGGACTAGCGGGGGAAATGAGCAGTTCTTC; CDR3 protein: CASASGTSGGNEQFF
clone size: once; D gene: TRBD2; V gene: TRBV6-4; J gene: TRBJ2-3; CDR3 DNA: TGTGCCAGCAGTGACTCTAGCGGGAGCTCAGATACGCAGTATTTT; CDR3 protein: CASSDSSGSSDTQYF
clone size: NA; D gene: TRBD2; V gene: TRBV9; J gene: TRBJ2-5; CDR3 DNA: TGTGCCAGCAGCGTAGCGGGGGGGGGTGAGACCCAGTACTTC; CDR3 protein: CASSVAGGGETQYF
clone size: NA; D gene: TRBD2; V gene: TRBV5-1; J gene: TRBJ2-1; CDR3 DNA: TGCGCCAGCAGCTCCGGGACTAGCGGGGGGACCTACAATGAGCAGTTCTTC; CDR3 protein: CASSSGTSGGTYNEQFF
clone size: NA; D gene: NA; V gene: TRBV11-2; J gene: TRBJ1-6; CDR3 DNA: TGTGCCAGCAGCAGGGGGGGAGCACCCCTCCACTTT; CDR3 protein: CASSRGGAPLHF
clone size: NA; D gene: NA; V gene: TRBV7-9; J gene: TRBJ1-3; CDR3 DNA: TGTGCCAGCAGCAACAGGGACTCTGGAAACACCATATATTTT; CDR3 protein: CASSNRDSGNTIYF
clone size: once; D gene: NA; V gene: TRBV6-4; J gene: TRBJ1-2; CDR3 DNA: TGTGCCAGCAGTGCGGGACTCGACTATGGCTACACCTTC; CDR3 protein: CASSAGLDYGYTF
clone size: NA; D gene: NA; V gene: TRBV27; J gene: TRBJ2-7; CDR3 DNA: TGTGCCAGCAGCCAGGGGTTGGGAGCTTACGAGCAGTACTTC; CDR3 protein: CASSQGLGAYEQYF
clone size: NA; D gene: NA; V gene: TRBV6-5; J gene: TRBJ2-7; CDR3 DNA: TGTGCCAGCAGTATGGACAGCCTCTACGAGCAGTACTTC; CDR3 protein: CASSMDSLYEQYF